The clone carrying this T cell receptor beta chain was seen more than once but under ten times. Its antigen remains unknown. Donors in the study were healthy people who gave bone marrow. The record originates from a study of cytomegalovirus exposure and HLA in healthy donors. Study-wide context: One earlier analysis, a look at approximately 190 million T cells, found about 110 million unique TCR beta sequences. Falling in the Caucasian-associated ancestry cluster were about four fifths of under 450 genotyped donors. Overall study findings and caveats: TCR beta V- and J-gene trimming, according to a later analysis, was linked to a missense DCLRE1C variant.

The CDR3 is 16 residues long. V was clipped by 3 bases and J by 0 bases; unmatched bases: 4. CDR1 is SGDLS and CDR2 is YYNGEE in the germline V gene. The PCR employed 60 Vbeta primers together with 13 Jbeta primers. Assay used: immunoSEQ multiplex PCR; TCRdb lists only in-frame clones, some missing. The sample holds under 200,000 clones, about three quarters seen once. Material: PBMCs. The sequence derives from a female donor in good health and CMV-seronegative. The V and J genes are TRBV9 and TRBJ2-2; 8 bases line up with TRBD2. CDR3 DNA: TGTGCCAGCAGCGATAGCGGGGCCCCGAACACCGGGGAGCTGTTTTTT. Its protein product is CASSDSGAPNTGELFF.